Sequencing of this T cell receptor (beta chain) was carried out in a study of blood T cell repertoires in acute mononucleosis. Time point given: acute infectious mononucleosis, at clinical presentation within 2 weeks of symptom onset (visit 1). Study-level findings and limits: GLC-BM selection appeared to involve both TCR alpha and beta chains.

This table comes from immunoSEQ multiplex PCR, and its TCRdb copy is limited to in-frame clones, with some not included. The sample lists approximately 2,300 clones, 65% to 70% occurring once. Germline trimming cut 3 bases from V and 5 bases from J; bases unmatched to any gene: 10. The CDR3 contains 16 residues. Germline CDR1 SGHAT, CDR2 FQNNGV. This TCR derives from a woman between 18 and 29 years old with infectious mononucleosis caused by EBV. This chain connects TRBV11-2 to TRBJ2-7, with 10 bases lining up with TRBD2. This specimen consisted of EBV GLC epitope tetramer+ CD8+ T cells sorted from PBMCs, obtained during acute infectious mononucleosis. Described subset: CD8 T cells binding tetramer with EBV BMLF1 280-288 peptide (GLC-BM). The CDR3 region has the DNA TGTGCCAGCAGCTTTGGTTGGGTAGCGGGGGGAAACGAGCAGTACTTC. Protein: CASSFGWVAGGNEQYF.